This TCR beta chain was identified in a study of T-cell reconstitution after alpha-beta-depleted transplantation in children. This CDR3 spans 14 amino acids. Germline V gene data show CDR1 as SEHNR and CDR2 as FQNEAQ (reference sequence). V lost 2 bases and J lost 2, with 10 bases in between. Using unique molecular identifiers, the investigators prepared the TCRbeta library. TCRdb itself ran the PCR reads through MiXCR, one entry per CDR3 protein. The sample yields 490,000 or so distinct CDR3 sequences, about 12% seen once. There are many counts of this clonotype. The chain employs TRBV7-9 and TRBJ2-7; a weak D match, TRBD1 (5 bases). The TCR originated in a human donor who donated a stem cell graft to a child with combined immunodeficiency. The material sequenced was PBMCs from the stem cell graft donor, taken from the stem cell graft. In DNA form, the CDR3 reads TGTGCCAGCAGCTTAACCAGGGCCACCTACGAGCAGTACTTC. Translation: CASSLTRATYEQYF.